The rows below give T cell receptor beta chains drawn from one sample of a study of blood T cells in healthy people across ages. TCRdb ran MiXCR on the 5' RACE reads and lists one entry per CDR3 protein. The sample carries around 800,000 distinct CDR3 sequences, 40% to 50% recorded once. Material for sequencing was blood. All receptors derive from a man in his sixties in good health. CDR3s include the opening cysteine and the closing phenylalanine or tryptophan. D genes are given only for firm matches. The listing skips clone size in some rows; elsewhere it reads once, few, many or a size class.

D gene	clone size	J gene	V gene	CDR3 protein	CDR3 DNA
.	.	TRBJ2-1	TRBV7-2	CASSSIPGPSYNEQFF	TGTGCCAGCAGTTCCATACCGGGACCGTCGTACAATGAGCAGTTCTTC
TRBD2	.	TRBJ2-4	TRBV14	CASSSGGKNIQYF	TGTGCCAGCAGTAGCGGGGGCAAAAACATTCAGTACTTC
.	.	TRBJ2-5	TRBV5-4	CASSFERADQETQYF	TGTGCCAGCAGCTTTGAGAGGGCAGACCAAGAGACCCAGTACTTC
TRBD1	few	TRBJ2-7	TRBV10-3	CAISESGTGYEQYF	TGTGCCATCAGTGAGTCCGGGACAGGCTACGAGCAGTACTTC
.	.	TRBJ2-3	TRBV28	CASSAGPVMRTDTQYF	TGTGCCAGCAGTGCAGGACCGGTCATGAGGACAGATACGCAGTATTTT
.	.	TRBJ2-2	TRBV2	CASRTVNTGELFF	TGTGCCAGCAGAACAGTGAACACCGGGGAGCTGTTTTTT
.	.	TRBJ2-4	TRBV5-1	CASSLDLRLAKNIQYF	TGCGCCAGCAGCCTGGACTTAAGACTAGCCAAAAACATTCAGTACTTC
TRBD2	.	TRBJ2-1	TRBV6-2/TRBV6-3	CASRASGDNEQFF	TGTGCCAGCCGGGCTAGCGGGGACAATGAGCAGTTCTTC
TRBD2	few	TRBJ2-3	TRBV4-1	CASSQEPGLAADTQYF	TGCGCCAGCAGCCAAGAGCCGGGACTAGCGGCAGATACGCAGTATTTT
.	few	TRBJ1-5	TRBV15	CATSTGHMSNQPQHF	TGTGCCACCAGCACCGGACACATGAGCAATCAGCCCCAGCATTTT
.	few	TRBJ2-7	TRBV15	CATSRDFRTIDSYEQYF	TGTGCCACCAGCAGAGATTTTCGGACAATAGACTCCTACGAGCAGTACTTC
TRBD1	few	TRBJ1-1	TRBV20-1	CSAGQGNTEAFF	TGCAGTGCAGGACAGGGAAACACTGAAGCTTTCTTT
TRBD1	few	TRBJ2-5	TRBV6-2/TRBV6-3	CASSFAGTGLQETQYF	TGTGCCAGCAGTTTTGCCGGGACAGGCCTCCAAGAGACCCAGTACTTC
.	many	TRBJ1-2	TRBV27	CASSLSGGRYGYTF	TGTGCCAGCAGTTTATCGGGTGGCCGATATGGCTACACCTTC
TRBD2	.	TRBJ2-7	TRBV6-2/TRBV6-3	CASSYEGLASREQYF	TGTGCCAGCAGTTACGAAGGACTAGCGTCGCGCGAGCAGTACTTC
.	few	TRBJ2-6	TRBV5-1	CASSLARDPWTLGANVLTF	TGCGCCAGCAGCTTGGCCCGGGACCCATGGACTCTTGGGGCCAACGTCCTGACTTTC
.	.	TRBJ2-7	TRBV2	CASSQTNWVTQYF	TGTGCCAGCAGCCAAACCAATTGGGTTACCCAGTACTTC
.	.	TRBJ2-7	TRBV7-2	CASSFFGPRYEQYF	TGTGCCAGCAGCTTCTTTGGACCTCGCTACGAGCAGTACTTC
.	once	TRBJ2-7	TRBV3-1	CASSHTGDSAYEQYF	TGTGCCAGCAGCCACACCGGAGACTCCGCCTACGAGCAGTACTTC
.	.	TRBJ2-5	TRBV10-3	CAISDDREETRYF	TGTGCCATCAGTGACGACAGAGAAGAGACCCGGTACTTC
TRBD1	few	TRBJ2-3	TRBV12-3/TRBV12-4	CASSFGTGWTDTQYF	TGTGCCAGCAGTTTCGGGACAGGGTGGACAGATACGCAGTATTTT
.	.	TRBJ1-6	TRBV7-2	CASSLEHRTPLLALHF	TGTGCCAGCAGCTTAGAACACAGGACCCCCTTATTGGCCCTCCACTTT
.	.	TRBJ1-4	TRBV29-1	CSAMAEKLFF	TGCAGCGCGATGGCGGAAAAACTGTTTTTT
.	few	TRBJ1-2	TRBV20-1	CSASYSLYGYTF	TGCAGTGCCAGCTACAGCTTGTATGGCTACACCTTC
.	.	TRBJ1-1	TRBV5-1	CASSRKLGAEENTEAFF	TGCGCCAGCAGCCGAAAGTTGGGGGCGGAAGAGAACACTGAAGCTTTCTTT
TRBD2	.	TRBJ2-1	TRBV7-2	CASSLEGTTRDEQFF	TGTGCCAGCAGCTTAGAAGGGACTACTCGCGATGAGCAGTTCTTC
TRBD1	.	TRBJ1-5	TRBV29-1	CSVETGVGNQPQHF	TGCAGCGTAGAGACAGGGGTAGGCAATCAGCCCCAGCATTTT
TRBD2	.	TRBJ2-5	TRBV10-2	CASRTSGPRGTQYF	TGCGCCAGCAGGACTAGCGGCCCACGGGGGACCCAGTACTTC
.	few	TRBJ2-7	TRBV11-2	CASSLGAGRLPYEQYF	TGTGCCAGCAGCTTAGGGGCAGGGCGTCTCCCCTACGAGCAGTACTTC
TRBD2	.	TRBJ2-3	TRBV5-5	CASSLAGAGEGTQYF	TGTGCCAGCAGCTTGGCAGGAGCGGGGGAGGGAACGCAGTATTTT
.	.	TRBJ2-7	TRBV3-1	CASSQGIRYEQYF	TGTGCCAGCAGCCAAGGTATTCGCTACGAGCAGTACTTC
.	few	TRBJ2-5	TRBV12-5	CASGLWGIQETQYF	TGTGCTAGTGGTTTGTGGGGGATCCAAGAGACCCAGTACTTC
.	many	TRBJ1-1	TRBV7-9	CASSLGFTEAFF	TGTGCCAGCAGCTTAGGTTTCACTGAAGCTTTCTTT
.	.	TRBJ2-1	TRBV7-7	CASSVGAGSETQFF	TGTGCTAGCAGCGTAGGTGCAGGGAGTGAGACCCAGTTCTTC
.	few	TRBJ2-7	TRBV7-2	CASSLVRTLGSYEQYF	TGTGCCAGCAGCTTAGTGAGGACCCTCGGCTCCTACGAGCAGTACTTC
.	.	TRBJ2-4	TRBV12-3/TRBV12-4	CASSLLQGMVSKNIQYF	TGTGCCAGCAGTTTATTGCAGGGGATGGTGTCCAAAAACATTCAGTACTTC
.	few	TRBJ1-1	TRBV11-2	CASSLMLTTEAFF	TGTGCCAGCAGCTTAATGCTTACCACTGAAGCTTTCTTT
TRBD1	.	TRBJ2-5	TRBV3-1	CASSQPAGQGTETQYF	TGTGCCAGCAGCCAACCCGCGGGACAGGGAACGGAGACCCAGTACTTC
.	.	TRBJ1-1	TRBV6-6	CASSYTLRATAFF	TGTGCCAGCAGTTACACCCTGAGGGCCACGGCTTTCTTT
.	.	TRBJ2-7	TRBV5-1	CASSWETDPYEQYF	TGCGCCAGCAGCTGGGAGACGGACCCCTACGAGCAGTACTTC
TRBD1	few	TRBJ2-5	TRBV20-1	CSARDGDRVSQETQYF	TGCAGTGCTAGAGATGGGGACAGGGTATCCCAAGAGACCCAGTACTTC
TRBD1	.	TRBJ2-3	TRBV28	CASSLKTGAYTDTQYF	TGTGCCAGCAGTTTAAAGACAGGGGCCTACACAGATACGCAGTATTTT
TRBD1	.	TRBJ2-7	TRBV12-3/TRBV12-4	CASSLDQGVPYEQYF	TGTGCCAGCAGTTTAGATCAGGGGGTCCCCTACGAGCAGTACTTC
.	few	TRBJ1-2	TRBV7-2	CASSLGPGHYYGYTF	TGTGCCAGCAGCTTAGGTCCGGGGCACTACTATGGCTACACCTTC
.	.	TRBJ2-3	TRBV5-1	CASSTPPTDTQYF	TGCGCCAGCAGCACGCCCCCCACAGATACGCAGTATTTT
.	.	TRBJ2-7	TRBV20-1	CSARGMDTTTYEQYF	TGCAGTGCTAGAGGGATGGACACCACTACCTACGAGCAGTACTTC
TRBD1	.	TRBJ2-7	TRBV6-5	CASRPPPGTGGEQYF	TGTGCCAGCAGACCCCCGCCCGGGACAGGTGGCGAGCAGTACTTC
TRBD2	.	TRBJ2-3	TRBV5-1	CASRTSGGPSDTQYF	TGCGCCAGCAGGACTAGCGGGGGGCCTTCAGATACGCAGTATTTT
.	.	TRBJ2-5	TRBV20-1	CSASGKRPNQETQYF	TGCAGTGCTAGCGGCAAGCGGCCTAACCAAGAGACCCAGTACTTC
TRBD2	few	TRBJ2-5	TRBV7-2	CASSPGTSGGHTKETQYF	TGTGCCAGCAGCCCCGGGACTAGCGGGGGGCATACAAAAGAGACCCAGTACTTC
.	few	TRBJ2-7	TRBV11-2	CASSTLTPTHEQYF	TGTGCCAGCAGCACCCTGACACCGACCCACGAGCAGTACTTC
.	.	TRBJ2-7	TRBV6-1	CASSVRDSNSYEQYF	TGTGCCAGCAGTGTCCGGGACTCCAACTCCTACGAGCAGTACTTC
TRBD1	.	TRBJ2-7	TRBV5-1	CASKRDRTYEQYF	TGCGCCAGCAAGAGGGACAGAACCTACGAGCAGTACTTC
.	.	TRBJ2-7	TRBV10-3	CAIRESGSYEQYF	TGTGCCATCAGGGAGTCCGGGTCCTACGAGCAGTACTTC